Following are 22 T cell receptor beta chains from one sample sequenced in a study of T cell changes during pregnancy in multiple sclerosis. Some clones are missing from TCRdb's copy, which holds only in-frame ones; the method was immunoSEQ multiplex PCR. The repertoire holds nearly 60,000 clones, less than 95% seen once, with under 0.6% in the top ten. Material: CD4+ T cells from peripheral blood mononuclear cells, obtained after pregnancy. Every receptor here comes from a female donor in good health, enrolled as a control in a pregnancy study.

V gene TRBV5-4 combines with J gene TRBJ2-2; possible D gene TRBD1, 5 bases. The CDR3 is made up of 16 amino acids. Trimming shortened V by 0 bases and J by 1 base, and 10 bases separated the two germline ends. CDR1 is SGHNT and CDR2 is YYREEE in the germline V gene (reference sequence). For the CDR3, the DNA is TGTGCCAGCAGCTTGGTTGGCCAGGGGAACACCGGGGAGCTGTTTTTT. It encodes CASSLVGQGNTGELFF.

This chain uses TRBV15 with TRBJ2-7; TRBD2 agrees at 13 bases. The CDR3 spans 16 residues. The ends lost 1 base at V and 3 bases at J; junction bases unmatched: 3. Germline V CDR1 and CDR2: LNHNV, YYDKDF (reference sequence). The CDR3 sequence is CATSRGGTSGNYEQYF. CDR3 in DNA: TGTGCCACCAGCAGAGGCGGGACTAGCGGGAACTACGAGCAGTACTTC.

The chain combines TRBV5-1 with TRBJ2-3; D not certain. Trimming cost V 0 bases and J 1 base, with 12 bases left between them. CDR3 length: 16 residues. The germline V gene has CDR1 SGHRS and CDR2 YFSETQ. The CDR3 loop is CASSLVVPRGTDTQYF. The CDR3 DNA is TGCGCCAGCAGCTTGGTTGTCCCCCGTGGCACAGATACGCAGTATTTT.

CDR3 nucleotide sequence: TGTGCCAGCAGCTTAGGAGCGTCCGCCTACAATGAGCAGTTCTTC. As protein: CASSLGASAYNEQFF. The chain couples TRBV7-3 to TRBJ2-1; D is uncertain. This CDR3 comprises 15 residues. Trimming stripped 2 bases from V and 2 bases from J, with 10 bases between. Germline-derived CDR1 and CDR2 are SGHTA and FQGTGA.

The chain joins TRBV11-3 to TRBJ2-2, with TRBD2 matching 9 bases. This CDR3 comprises 16 residues. Germline CDR1 reads SGHNT; CDR2 reads YENEEA. The V segment lost 2 bases and the J segment 2 bases; nucleotides outside the gene matches: 3. CDR3 loop: CASSLSSGVNTGELFF. CDR3 nucleotide sequence: TGTGCCAGCAGCTTATCTAGCGGGGTTAACACCGGGGAGCTGTTTTTT.

The chain joins TRBV5-6 to TRBJ2-7; D uncertain. The CDR3 length is 13 residues. The V end lost 4 bases, the J end lost 3 bases, and 11 bases lay between the germline ends. In germline, CDR1 is SGHDT, CDR2 YYEEEE. As DNA, the CDR3 is TGTGCCAGCAGCATTGAACGGAGCTACGAGCAGTACTTC. Protein: CASSIERSYEQYF. The whole variable domain, filled in from reference TRBV5-6 and TRBJ2-7, reads DAGVTQSPTHLIKTRGQQVTLRCSPKSGHDTVSWYQQALGQGPQFIFQYYEEEERQRGNFPDRFSGHQFPNYSSELNVNALLLGDSALYLCASSIERSYEQYFGPGTRLTVT.

The DNA of the CDR3 is TGTGCCAGCACTCTAGGGGGGACAGGGGACACTGAAGCTTTCTTT. As protein: CASTLGGTGDTEAFF. V and J are TRBV7-3 and TRBJ1-1, with 10 nucleotides matching TRBD1. CDR1 and CDR2 (germline): SGHTA, FQGTGA. V gave up 7 bases and J gave up 3 bases; unmatched junction bases: 8. The CDR3 runs to 15 residues.

The chain combines TRBV18 with TRBJ2-7, with D perhaps TRBD2 (5 bases). CDR1 KGHSH and CDR2 LQKENI come from the germline V gene. The length of the CDR3 is 14 residues. Between the trimmed V and J ends, which lost 3 bases and 7 bases, there was a span of 16 bases. DNA for the CDR3: TGTGCCAGCTCACCGGCGGGCGTCCCGCGGGAGCAGTACTTC. Protein product: CASSPAGVPREQYF.

The sample holds a few counts of this clone. This chain connects TRBV7-8 to TRBJ1-1, with D maybe TRBD1 (6 bases). With 2 bases removed from V and 4 bases from J, the gap between germline ends came to 11 bases. The CDR3 runs to 14 residues. CDR1 SGHVS and CDR2 FQNEAQ come from the germline V gene. As DNA, the CDR3 is TGTGCCAGCAGCTTACGTGTAGGGGGCACTGAAGCTTTCTTT. Amino acid sequence: CASSLRVGGTEAFF.

This rearrangement joins TRBV5-1 to TRBJ2-1; D possibly corresponds to TRBD1 (6 bases). Germline values: CDR1 SGHRS, CDR2 YFSETQ. V shed 5 bases and J shed 0 bases, with 15 bases lying between them. This CDR3 is built from 16 residues. CDR3 sequence reads: CASSSWTDSSYNEQFF. CDR3 bases: TGCGCCAGCAGTTCTTGGACGGACAGCTCCTACAATGAGCAGTTCTTC.

The V call is TRBV7-6, the J call TRBJ2-2; the D is unclear. The CDR3 has 13 amino acids. The germline V and J ends were trimmed by 5 bases and 2 bases, with 6 bases remaining between them. Germline-derived CDR1 and CDR2 are SGHVS and FNYEAQ. In nucleotides, the CDR3 is TGTGCCAGCAGCCCAATCAACACCGGGGAGCTGTTTTTT. This gives the protein CASSPINTGELFF.

CDR3 sequence reads: CASSLAGQGVAKNIQYF. CDR3 nucleotide sequence: TGTGCCAGCAGCTTGGCGGGACAGGGGGTCGCCAAAAACATTCAGTACTTC. The chain uses TRBV5-4 and TRBJ2-4; 11 bases match TRBD1. Germline values: CDR1 SGHNT, CDR2 YYREEE (reference sequence). CDR3 size: 17 residues. Germline trimming cut 0 bases from V and 1 base from J; bases unmatched to any gene: 3.

The chain joins TRBV30 to TRBJ2-5; D is possibly TRBD2 (6 bases). V was shortened by 4 bases and J by 2 bases, with 20 bases between the two germline ends. Germline loops: CDR1 GTSNPN, CDR2 SVGIG (reference sequence). This CDR3 has 16 amino acids. CDR3 bases: TGTGCCTGGAACCATGCGGGGCGGCTACTTCAAGAGACCCAGTACTTC. Protein product: CAWNHAGRLLQETQYF.

This chain connects TRBV11-2 to TRBJ1-2; 8 bases map to TRBD1. Germline-derived CDR1 and CDR2 are SGHAT and FQNNGV. The V gene end was trimmed by 5 bases and the J gene end by 8 bases; junction bases not matched to a gene: 16. This CDR3 has 16 residues. In DNA, the CDR3 is TGTGCCAGCAGCCTGGGGACAGGCCGGTCCCCTCACGGCTACACCTTC. Translation gives CASSLGTGRSPHGYTF.

The V and J genes are TRBV4-3 and TRBJ2-3; D perhaps matches TRBD2 (5 bases). The CDR3 covers 14 residues. Trimming pared 0 bases from V and 8 bases from J, leaving 12 bases between. CDR1 LGHNA and CDR2 YSLEER come from the germline V gene. CDR3 nucleotides: TGCGCCAGCAGCCAAGAACGGGGAGACCGTACGCAGTATTTT. Translated, it gives CASSQERGDRTQYF.

V usage is TRBV19 and J usage is TRBJ2-5, with 9 positions matching TRBD1. Germline CDR1 reads LNHDA; CDR2 reads SQIVND (reference sequence). Losses at the gene ends were 6 bases for V and 0 bases for J; bases not matched to a gene: 11. CDR3 size: 17 residues. CDR3 coding DNA: TGTGCCAGTAGATACACCGGGACAGGGAGGTACCAAGAGACCCAGTACTTC. Encoded protein: CASRYTGTGRYQETQYF.

The J gene is TRBJ1-2, the V gene TRBV6-5; possible D gene TRBD1, 6 bases. CDR1 and CDR2 (germline): MNHEY, SVGAGI. Trimming shortened V by 7 bases and J by 7 bases, and 16 bases separated the two germline ends. This CDR3 is built from 13 residues. The CDR3 reads CASINAGGGGYTF. The CDR3 DNA is TGTGCCAGCATTAATGCGGGAGGGGGTGGCTACACCTTC.

The J gene is TRBJ2-7, the V gene TRBV18, with 10 bases fitting TRBD1. The CDR3 runs 16 residues. J gave up 4 bases and V 3 bases, and 9 bases lay outside the gene matches. Germline loops: CDR1 KGHSH, CDR2 LQKENI. The CDR3 spells CASSPYRDRGIYEQYF. The CDR3 nucleotides read TGTGCCAGCTCACCGTACCGGGACAGGGGAATTTACGAGCAGTACTTC.

The chain employs TRBV9 and TRBJ1-2, with D perhaps TRBD1 (6 bases). CDR3 length: 18 amino acids. Germline V CDR1 and CDR2: SGDLS, YYNGEE. V was trimmed by 4 bases and J by 4 bases, leaving 26 bases between them. CDR3 loop: CASSPITSRTGIVYGYTF. Here the CDR3 DNA reads TGTGCCAGCAGCCCGATAACGTCGCGAACAGGGATAGTCTATGGCTACACCTTC.

This sequence joins TRBV11-2 and TRBJ2-2, with D maybe TRBD2 (7 bases). Germline V gene lookup returns CDR1 SGHAT and CDR2 FQNNGV. The CDR3 totals 14 residues. The V gene lost 5 bases and the J gene lost 8 bases, with 15 bases spanning the gap. The CDR3 loop reads CASSPIGGLGELFF. The CDR3 DNA reads TGTGCCAGCAGCCCGATCGGGGGGCTGGGGGAGCTGTTTTTT.

The J gene is TRBJ1-1, the V gene TRBV6-5, with 9 positions matching TRBD1. Per germline, CDR1 MNHEY and CDR2 SVGAGI. The CDR3 has 15 residues. J gave up 11 bases and V 2 bases, and 12 bases lay outside the gene matches. The CDR3 is CASSYTSGTGYQAFF. CDR3 nucleotide sequence: TGTGCCAGCAGTTACACCTCCGGGACAGGGTATCAGGCTTTCTTT.

This chain uses TRBV5-6 with TRBJ1-4; possibly TRBD1 for D (5 bases). With 4 bases removed from V and 6 bases from J, the gap between germline ends came to 16 bases. Germline loops: CDR1 SGHDT, CDR2 YYEEEE. This CDR3 contains 15 residues. CDR3 residues: CASSRTAGRDEKLFF. Written as DNA, the CDR3 is TGTGCCAGCAGCCGCACGGCAGGGAGGGATGAAAAACTGTTTTTT. Together with reference TRBV5-6 and TRBJ1-4, the CDR3 gives the full variable domain: DAGVTQSPTHLIKTRGQQVTLRCSPKSGHDTVSWYQQALGQGPQFIFQYYEEEERQRGNFPDRFSGHQFPNYSSELNVNALLLGDSALYLCASSRTAGRDEKLFFGSGTQLSVL.